Listed here are 10 T cell receptor beta chains from one sample, sequenced in a study of blood T cell repertoires in COVID-19. Clones were read by immunoSEQ multiplex PCR, and TCRdb kept only the in-frame ones, dropping some. This table has some 260,000 clones, 75% to 90% appearing once. Specimen: PBMCs or T cells enriched from blood (not recorded which). These receptors were collected from a man in his forties who had recovered from COVID-19.

This chain connects TRBV5-1 to TRBJ2-7, with 8 bases identical to TRBD1. CDR3 size: 17 residues. Germline-derived CDR1 and CDR2 are SGHRS and YFSETQ. The V gene end was trimmed by 3 bases and the J gene end by 2 bases; junction bases not matched to a gene: 13. The CDR3 loop is CASSSLPGQGATYEQYF. The CDR3 DNA is TGCGCCAGCAGCTCCCTCCCAGGGCAGGGGGCTACCTACGAGCAGTACTTC.

The chain joins TRBV19 to TRBJ1-1; 8 bases match TRBD1. The J segment lost 1 base and the V segment lost 3 bases, leaving 10 bases of the junction unmatched. The CDR3 has 17 amino acids. Germline CDR1 and CDR2: LNHDA and SQIVND (reference sequence). The chain's CDR3 is CASSITGQATRNTEAFF. DNA for the CDR3: TGTGCCAGTAGTATTACGGGACAGGCGACGAGGAACACTGAAGCTTTCTTT.

The chain combines TRBV28 with TRBJ2-1; TRBD2 might be the D (6 bases). V was trimmed by 4 bases and J by 2 bases, leaving 15 bases between them. The CDR3 totals 16 residues. The germline gives CDR1 MDHEN, CDR2 SYDVKM. This CDR3 reads CASSYGLARPYNEQFF. The CDR3 DNA is TGTGCCAGCAGTTATGGGCTAGCGAGGCCCTACAATGAGCAGTTCTTC.

J is TRBJ2-7 and V is TRBV28; TRBD2 aligns across 7 bases. The CDR3 totals 15 residues. Germline V gene data show CDR1 as MDHEN and CDR2 as SYDVKM. Unmatched junction bases numbered 12, after V lost 6 bases and J lost 4 bases. DNA of the CDR3: TGTGCCAGCAGCTTGGGTGGGCAGGGAGGGTACGAGCAGTACTTC. As protein: CASSLGGQGGYEQYF.

The chain couples TRBV27 to TRBJ1-6; tentative D call: TRBD1 (5 bases). Trimming left V 2 bases short and J 7 bases short, with 18 bases between. In germline, CDR1 is MNHEY, CDR2 SMNVEV (reference sequence). The CDR3 spans 17 residues. CDR3 amino acids: CASSLRNSGGSNSPLHF. Here the CDR3 DNA reads TGTGCCAGCAGTTTAAGGAATTCGGGGGGATCGAATTCACCCCTCCACTTT.

This chain links TRBV5-5 with TRBJ1-2, with D possibly matching TRBD1 (6 bases). The CDR3 totals 14 residues. Per germline, CDR1 SGHKS and CDR2 YYEKEE (reference sequence). V gave up 4 bases and J gave up 8 bases, with 18 bases separating them. The CDR3 DNA sequence: TGTGCCAGCAGCCCGGGAACAGGGTTGGAGGGCTACACCTTC. Its translation is CASSPGTGLEGYTF.

This rearrangement joins TRBV5-1 to TRBJ1-2; the D is unclear. In germline, CDR1 is SGHRS, CDR2 YFSETQ. Trimming pared 1 base from V and 12 bases from J, leaving 19 bases between. The CDR3 is 14 residues long. CDR3 sequence: CASSLHRGQQLNTF. CDR3 coding DNA: TGCGCCAGCAGCTTGCACCGCGGCCAACAACTTAACACCTTC.

This chain connects TRBV19 to TRBJ1-4; D may be TRBD1 (5 bases). This CDR3 region has 15 residues. Trimming shortened V by 4 bases and J by 2 bases, and 11 bases separated the two germline ends. Germline CDR1 LNHDA, CDR2 SQIVND (reference sequence). In DNA form, the CDR3 reads TGTGCCAGTAGTACACCAAGGGGCACTAATGAAAAACTGTTTTTT. This codes for CASSTPRGTNEKLFF.

The V and J genes are TRBV19 and TRBJ2-3; 15 bases are shared with TRBD2. V was clipped by 3 bases and J by 14 bases; unmatched bases: 6. The CDR3 is 14 residues long. Germline V gene data show CDR1 as LNHDA and CDR2 as SQIVND (reference sequence). The CDR3 loop is CASSMWTSGRAPYF. The DNA of the CDR3 is TGTGCCAGTAGTATGTGGACTAGCGGGAGGGCCCCGTATTTT.

Notes on this clone: The sample contains more than one DNA sequence encoding this CDR3. This rearrangement joins TRBV7-9 to TRBJ2-7; D is undetermined. V lost 6 bases to trimming and J lost 0 bases, with 12 bases between them. The CDR3 consists of 14 residues. Germline V gives CDR1 SEHNR, CDR2 FQNEAQ (reference sequence). The CDR3 here is CASSRTASSYEQYF. The DNA of the CDR3 is TGTGCCAGCAGTCGAACAGCTTCCTCCTACGAGCAGTACTTC.